This is a list of T cell receptor beta chains from one sample in a study of graft-versus-host responses after intestinal transplantation. Profiling relied on immunoSEQ multiplex PCR, and the TCRdb table lists in-frame clones only, not all of them. The sample carries about 15,000 clones, about 33% recorded once. The sequenced sample was alloreactive CD4+ T cells from a mixed lymphocyte reaction culture, obtained before intestinal transplant. Every receptor here comes from a human patient who received an intestinal transplant. Both conserved end residues are part of each CDR3. A clone size is listed for some rows: how often the clone was seen (once, few, many), or a class if it is expanded.

TRBJ2-7 | TRBV4-2 | . | 16 | CASSSTHTYRGGEQYF
TRBJ2-2 | TRBV7-9 | few | 13 | CASSFVGAGELFF
TRBJ1-1 | TRBV5-1 | few | 14 | CASSGTGVHTEAFF
TRBJ1-3 | TRBV28 | few | 15 | CASSSPQVSGNTIYF
TRBJ2-3 | TRBV27 | few | 14 | CASGFRMDGNTQYF
TRBJ2-3 | TRBV10-2 | . | 15 | CASSATTLSTDTQYF
TRBJ1-6 | TRBV2 | . | 15 | CASKPRPAYNSPLHF
TRBJ1-3 | TRBV6-5 | few | 13 | CASSYRAGNTIYF
TRBJ2-3 | TRBV5-1 | few | 16 | CASSVGRFSGEDTQYF
TRBJ2-3 | TRBV6-6 | . | 14 | CASSPGWGADTQYF
TRBJ1-3 | TRBV28 | few | 15 | CASSPSGTGGNTIYF
TRBJ2-7 | TRBV7-3 | . | 15 | CASSSWTASSYEQYF
TRBJ1-2 | TRBV9 | few | 15 | CASSVDGGRYYGYTF
TRBJ2-2 | TRBV4-1 | . | 15 | CASSASPGRTGELFF
TRBJ2-2 | TRBV7-9 | . | 15 | CASSLAGTNTGEPFF
TRBJ2-7 | TRBV28 | . | 17 | CASSSLALGRGPYEQYF
TRBJ2-2 | TRBV5-1 | . | 13 | CASSTTVFGELFF
TRBJ1-3 | TRBV10-2 | . | 16 | CASSVGTDLSGNTIYF
TRBJ2-5 | TRBV6-6 | . | 14 | CASSYLTGGETQYF
TRBJ2-6 | TRBV4-1 | few | 17 | CASSQDGRAAGANVLTF
TRBJ1-3 | TRBV4-3 | few | 15 | CASSHRLGTGNTIYF
TRBJ2-3 | TRBV7-3 | . | 12 | CASSLSSGAQYF
TRBJ2-5 | TRBV29-1 | few | 14 | CSVSSGAVLETQYF
TRBJ1-2 | TRBV6-6 | . | 13 | CASSPGQNYGYTF
TRBJ2-1 | TRBV29-1 | . | 14 | CSVEWRTSYNEQFF
TRBJ2-1 | TRBV7-9 | . | 19 | CASSSLTGGILRRNNEQFF